The T cell receptor beta chain described here comes from a study of blood T cell repertoires in COVID-19. Study as a whole: Acute and convalescent COVID-19 samples came from the United States, Italy and Spain. T cells, B-cell-depleted T cells, or PBMCs provided the cDNA or gDNA that served as material.

One Seattle source followed patients from active infection through their disease course. This CDR3 contains 16 residues. V was cut by 0 bases and J by 5 bases, with 15 bases left in between. CDR1 and CDR2 (germline): SGDLS, YYNGEE. Authors' analysis steps: Amplification of reference gene primers was used by the study to estimate nucleated cell counts. Profiling relied on immunoSEQ multiplex PCR, and the TCRdb table lists in-frame clones only, not all of them. V and J calls and clone size are given by that table; D and trimming were obtained from the DNA. The table has around 160,000 clones, approximately 85% seen once.

The rearrangement joins TRBV9 to TRBJ2-1; perhaps TRBD2 as D (5 bases). The sequencing input was peripheral blood. This clonotype was sampled from a woman aged 55-70 years with COVID-19, enrolled during active disease. The CDR3 DNA follows: TGTGCCAGCAGCGTAGAGGGTTCTGGGAGACACAATGAGCAGTTCTTC. Translating it yields CASSVEGSGRHNEQFF.